This T cell receptor (beta chain) was documented in a study of T-cell reconstitution after alpha-beta-depleted transplantation in children. The V end was cut by 6 bases, the J end by 5 bases, with 13 bases between. Per the germline V gene, CDR1 is DFQATT and CDR2 is SNEGSKA (reference sequence). There are 12 residues in the CDR3. Preparing the TCRbeta library involved the use of unique molecular identifiers. From the PCR reads, TCRdb called clonotypes with MiXCR, one entry per CDR3 protein. The data contain 490,000 or so distinct CDR3 sequences, about 10% of them singletons. The sample holds many counts of this clonotype.

J is TRBJ1-2 and V is TRBV20-1, with D uncertain. This TCR was recovered from a child aged 2-15 years with inherited bone marrow failure, due to receive a stem cell transplant. The material was PBMCs, obtained before TCRalphabeta/CD19-depleted stem cell transplant. The CDR3 nucleotides are TGCAGTGCCACTCAGCCCACATATGGCTACACCTTC. Protein: CSATQPTYGYTF.